The clone carrying this T cell receptor beta chain was seen a few times. No antigen is known for it. The treatment here: oral pan-JAK inhibitor, 5-10 mg twice daily. These data are taken from a study of CD8+ T cells in alopecia areata. Regarding the study as a whole: Mouse data revealed clearer TCR sharing than patient data did, a gap possibly tied to HLA. Many expanded lesional clones persisted in scalp and blood during tofacitinib treatment. Both scalp clonality and the expanded CD8+ clones among the top 100 showed a significant decrease with tofacitinib.

The germline gives CDR1 SNHLY, CDR2 FYNNEI. CDR3 size: 12 residues. Trimming removed 7 bases from V and 0 bases from J, with 6 bases in between. Investigators isolated RNA and reverse transcribed it into cDNA to act as the sequencing template. Profiled with immunoSEQ multiplex PCR; TCRdb holds only in-frame clones, not every one. The repertoire holds about 120,000 clones, with 50% to 75% as singletons. This specimen consisted of CD8+ T cells sorted from blood, obtained at week 4, from a patient treated with tofacitinib. V gene TRBV2 combines with J gene TRBJ2-5; D ambiguous. The sequence came from a human donor with alopecia areata. CDR3: CASNQYQETQYF. CDR3 coding DNA: TGTGCCAGCAACCAGTACCAAGAGACCCAGTACTTC.